The 2 T cell receptor beta chains presented below share a single source sample, sequenced in a study of T cells after posttransplantation cyclophosphamide. The protocol was immunoSEQ multiplex PCR, while the TCRdb copy is restricted to in-frame clones and leaves out a portion. The table records 45,000 to 55,000 clones without singletons, the ten largest covering 2% to 2.5%. The sequencing input was PBMCs. The receptors derive from a man aged 35-49 years in good health, CMV-negative, and a related stem cell transplant donor.

The sample holds many counts of this clone. V is TRBV6-6 and J is TRBJ1-1; D is ambiguous. V was cut by 0 bases and J by 8 bases, with 10 bases left in between. This CDR3 contains 13 residues. CDR1 and CDR2 (germline): MNHNY, SVGAGI (reference sequence). This CDR3 reads CASSYSTGTEAFF. The DNA of the CDR3 is TGTGCCAGCAGTTACTCGACGGGAACAGAAGCTTTCTTT.

In its sample, this clone was seen many times. This CDR3 is CASRKEGGRNEKLFF. CDR3 nucleotides: TGTGCCAGCAGAAAAGAAGGCGGCCGTAATGAAAAACTGTTTTTT. The genes are TRBV21-1 and TRBJ1-4. TRBV21-1 is deemed a pseudogene. The CDR3 length is 15 residues.